This T cell receptor (beta chain) appears in the sequencing data of a study of vaccination and CD4 T cells after COVID-19. The Oncomine TCR Beta short-read assay was what sequenced the DNA obtained from cultured CD4+ T cells. TCRdb processed the PCR reads anew with MiXCR; each CDR3 protein has one entry. This table holds several thousand distinct CDR3 sequences, 14% found once. As for treatment: approximately 11-day PBMC culture with coronavirus spike peptide pools or control peptides (ViraFEST assay). Worth noting for this clonotype: What it recognizes is unknown.

Looked up from germline, CDR1 is GTSNPN and CDR2 is SVGIG (reference sequence). Trimming shortened V by 2 bases and J by 7 bases, and 3 bases separated the two germline ends. The CDR3 runs to 11 residues. The sequencing input was CD4+ T cells from blood, cultured in vitro. The chain employs TRBV30 and TRBJ1-6; D is uncertain. The sequence was collected from a human donor who had recovered from COVID-19. The CDR3 sequence: CAWSSNSPLHF. CDR3 DNA sequence: TGTGCCTGGAGTAGCAATTCACCCCTCCACTTT. The whole variable domain, filled in from reference TRBV30 and TRBJ1-6, reads SQTIHQWPATLVQPVGSPLSLECTVEGTSNPNLYWYRQAAGRGLQLLFYSVGIGQISSEVPQNLSASRPQDRQFILSSKKLLLSDSGFYLCAWSSNSPLHFGNGTRLTVT.